The present TCR beta chain was sequenced within a study of blood T cell repertoires in COVID-19. About the research overall: Donors in the United States, Italy and Spain gave samples during acute or convalescent COVID-19.

Per germline, CDR1 MNHEY and CDR2 SMNVEV (reference sequence). Unmatched junction bases numbered 11, after V lost 3 bases and J lost 6 bases. The CDR3 loop spans 17 amino acids. Original processing methods: It was from reference gene primer amplification that nucleated cell counts were estimated. Assay: immunoSEQ multiplex PCR; the TCRdb copy retains only in-frame clones and omits some. V, J and clone size derive from that table, while D and trimming were established from the DNA sequence. The sample shows more than 250,000 clones, approximately 84% of them seen only once. Input material: peripheral blood. The V call is TRBV27, the J call TRBJ2-2; 9 bases map to TRBD1. The receptor's source is a woman in her twenties or thirties who had recovered from COVID-19. CDR3: CASSFLDRGDIPGELFF. CDR3 DNA sequence: TGTGCCAGCAGTTTCCTGGACAGGGGCGACATCCCCGGGGAGCTGTTTTTT.